This T cell receptor (beta chain) appears in the sequencing data of a study of cytomegalovirus exposure and HLA in healthy donors. Whole-study results and caveats: Sequencing depth roughly uniform across donors was assumed in presence/absence analyses. Rare TCR sequences dominated, though some public TCRs recurred in many donors.

The V and J ends lost 6 bases and 3 bases, in that order; junction bases with no gene match: 7. The CDR3 loop spans 15 amino acids. CDR1 and CDR2 (germline): MNHNS, SASEGT. Concerning this clone: Its antigen is undetermined.

The PCR had 60 Vbeta and 13 Jbeta primers. Method: immunoSEQ multiplex PCR; TCRdb's copy keeps in-frame clones and lacks some. The profile covers about 160,000 clones, with about two thirds appearing a single time and more than 2.5% taken by the ten largest. This clonotype originated in a woman in her 30s in good health and CMV-seronegative. The sequencing sample was made of PBMCs. The chain combines TRBV6-1 with TRBJ2-1; 8 bases fit TRBD1. The CDR3 nucleotides are TGTGCCAGCAGCTCGACAGGGGATGTCTACAATGAGCAGTTCTTC. Its translation is CASSSTGDVYNEQFF.